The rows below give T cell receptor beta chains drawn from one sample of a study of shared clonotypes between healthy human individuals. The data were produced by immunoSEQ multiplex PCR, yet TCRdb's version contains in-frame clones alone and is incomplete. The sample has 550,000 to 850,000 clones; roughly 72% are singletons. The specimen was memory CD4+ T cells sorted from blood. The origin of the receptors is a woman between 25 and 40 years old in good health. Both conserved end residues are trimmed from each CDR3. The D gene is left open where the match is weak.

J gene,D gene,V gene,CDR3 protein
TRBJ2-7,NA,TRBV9,ASSANPGRSSYEQY
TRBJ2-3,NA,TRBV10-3,AITSRVADTQY
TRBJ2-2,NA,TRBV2,ASTPGLNTGELF
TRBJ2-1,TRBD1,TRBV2,ASKIDRGKSGEQF
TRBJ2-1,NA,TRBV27,ASSHPLLNNEQF
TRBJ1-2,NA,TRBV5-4,ASSLVADPIP
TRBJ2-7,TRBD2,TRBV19,ASSPAEWTRPKPLDYEQY
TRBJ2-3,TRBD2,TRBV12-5,ASGLATSGLADTQY
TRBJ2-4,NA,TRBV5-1,ASSLGSKNLDIQY
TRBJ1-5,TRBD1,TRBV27,ASSLRGHQPQH
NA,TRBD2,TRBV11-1,ASSSARGGNEQY
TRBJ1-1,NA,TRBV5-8,ASSAHTRKQMNTEAF
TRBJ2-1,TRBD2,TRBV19,ASSITSAYNEQF
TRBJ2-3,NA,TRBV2,ASRADPTDTQY
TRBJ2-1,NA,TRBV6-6,ASSYSLVSHEQF
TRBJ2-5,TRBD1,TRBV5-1,ASSLNPTGGASQETQY
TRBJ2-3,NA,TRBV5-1,ASSLWQGTSTDTQY
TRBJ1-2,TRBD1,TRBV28,ASSLTGGAFTSGYT
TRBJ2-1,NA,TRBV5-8,ASSPKGETYEQF
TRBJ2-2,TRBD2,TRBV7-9,ASSLKGQLAGGPSELF
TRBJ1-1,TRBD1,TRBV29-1,SVHRGWNTEAF
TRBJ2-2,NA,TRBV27,ASSFVGVNTGELF
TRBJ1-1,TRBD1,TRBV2,ASSDPDRGSMNTEAF
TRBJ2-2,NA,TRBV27,ASEPGAHRGAV
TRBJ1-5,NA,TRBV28,ATWGASNQPQH
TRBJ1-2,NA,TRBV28,ASSLSRLGIFGYT
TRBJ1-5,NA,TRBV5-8,ASSINRVNQPQH
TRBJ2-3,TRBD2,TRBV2,ASSALDGLAADTQY
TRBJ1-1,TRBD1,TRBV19,ASSIRDRGLVTEAF
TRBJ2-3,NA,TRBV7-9,ASSPSGSTDTQY
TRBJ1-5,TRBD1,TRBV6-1,ASSEAPGQGNQPQH
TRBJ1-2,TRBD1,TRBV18,ASSPDKGAPGLYGYT
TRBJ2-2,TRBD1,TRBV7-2,ASSAGQGHTGELF
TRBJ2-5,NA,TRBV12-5,ASGLVGETQY
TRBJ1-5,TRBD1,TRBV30,AWSVRTGDQPQH
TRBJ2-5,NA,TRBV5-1,ASSFFSPETQY
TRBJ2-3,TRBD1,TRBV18,ASSPQGAGSSDTQY
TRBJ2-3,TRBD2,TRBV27,ASLEVGGTQY
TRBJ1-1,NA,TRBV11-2,ASSWRDGSTEAF
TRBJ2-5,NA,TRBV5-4,ASSLVLWGTPGETQY
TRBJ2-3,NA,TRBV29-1,SVADRAAY
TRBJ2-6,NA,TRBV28,ASSLYGSGANVLT
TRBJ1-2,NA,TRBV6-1,ASSGEEGGAINYGYT
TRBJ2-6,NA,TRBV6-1,ASSESGANVLT
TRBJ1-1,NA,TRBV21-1,ASSKYKWTGGSEAF
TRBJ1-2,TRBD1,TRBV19,ASIRTGQGPNYGYT
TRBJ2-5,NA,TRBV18,ASSPRVAEGQETQY
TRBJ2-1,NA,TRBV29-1,SVKDPGSINEQF
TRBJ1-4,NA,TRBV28,ASSVGGRREKLF
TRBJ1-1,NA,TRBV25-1,ASKARVGGTEAF
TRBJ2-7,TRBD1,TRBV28,ASSPPGTEPYEQY
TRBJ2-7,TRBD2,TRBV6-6,ASSYRLGTTYEQY
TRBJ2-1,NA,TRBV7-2,ASSPGRYNEQF
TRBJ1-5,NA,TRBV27,ASSKTEYSNQPQH
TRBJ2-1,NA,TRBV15,ATSRGVEDNEQF
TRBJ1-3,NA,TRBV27,ASSPSGTGNTIY
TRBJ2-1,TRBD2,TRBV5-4,ASTFSGTSNEQF
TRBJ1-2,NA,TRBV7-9,ASSLVTANYGYT
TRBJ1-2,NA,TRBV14,ASSLTVNYGYT
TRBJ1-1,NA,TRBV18,ASSPLGTPIEAF